Sequencing of this T cell receptor (beta chain) was carried out in a study of response to subunit inactivated influenza vaccine (dated by TCRdb to 2017 to 2018). About the investigation overall: Deep quantitative profiling of the T cell receptor repertoire was used in the study to follow responses to a trivalent subunit inactivated influenza vaccine. The study at large found these results: The authors suggested that each seasonal influenza vaccination may recruit only a limited number of new T cells.

The protocol used for the library was RT-PCR. TCRdb names Illumina HiSeq 2500 as the instrument used. TCRdb cleaned the public reads at Q25 with fastp, built clones with MiXCR and kept in-frame beta chains. Every entry covers one CDR3 protein and lists the most common genes and DNA from its rows. The sample profile shows hundreds of thousands of distinct CDR3 sequences; less than 20% of them were found once. 9.5% to 13% of the sample belongs to the ten largest clones. The V end gives up 10 bases and the J end 2 bases, leaving 10 bases in the junction not matched to a gene. Spanning cysteine to phenylalanine, the CDR3 consists of 14 amino acids. Solely the CDR3 DNA is kept, with 42 bases framed from the first base. In the germline V gene (reference sequence), CDR1 corresponds to MNHEY and CDR2 to SMNVEV. Points on this clonotype: Its cognate antigen has yet to be identified. No much larger clone is present one base from it, and per-base qualities are unavailable.

The rearrangement combines TRBV27 with TRBJ2-7, and TRBD2 aligns with 8 junction nucleotides. The origin of this receptor is a man aged 50 or older who received an inactivated influenza vaccine. Donor details come from another sample of the same person, matched by shared clones. Sequencing used PBMCs from blood, obtained less than 6 days after vaccination. The CDR3 here reads CATGGGGTTYEQYF. The DNA is TGTGCCACCGGGGGGGGAGGCACCACCTACGAGCAGTACTTC.